This T cell receptor beta chain was retrieved from a study of blood T cell repertoires in COVID-19. The data were produced by immunoSEQ multiplex PCR, yet TCRdb's version contains in-frame clones alone and is incomplete. This table has about 200,000 clones, more than 70% appearing once. Germline V CDR1 and CDR2: MNHEY, SMNVEV (reference sequence). CDR3 length: 13 residues. V lost 8 bases and J lost 2; bases outside the gene matches: 3. The receptor was isolated from a woman between 18 and 30 years old who had recovered from COVID-19. The sample consisted of PBMCs or T cells enriched from blood (not recorded which). The rearrangement joins TRBV27 to TRBJ2-1, with 7 positions matching TRBD2. CDR3 region: CASGAGAYNEQFF. CDR3 bases: TGTGCCAGCGGTGCGGGGGCCTACAATGAGCAGTTCTTC.